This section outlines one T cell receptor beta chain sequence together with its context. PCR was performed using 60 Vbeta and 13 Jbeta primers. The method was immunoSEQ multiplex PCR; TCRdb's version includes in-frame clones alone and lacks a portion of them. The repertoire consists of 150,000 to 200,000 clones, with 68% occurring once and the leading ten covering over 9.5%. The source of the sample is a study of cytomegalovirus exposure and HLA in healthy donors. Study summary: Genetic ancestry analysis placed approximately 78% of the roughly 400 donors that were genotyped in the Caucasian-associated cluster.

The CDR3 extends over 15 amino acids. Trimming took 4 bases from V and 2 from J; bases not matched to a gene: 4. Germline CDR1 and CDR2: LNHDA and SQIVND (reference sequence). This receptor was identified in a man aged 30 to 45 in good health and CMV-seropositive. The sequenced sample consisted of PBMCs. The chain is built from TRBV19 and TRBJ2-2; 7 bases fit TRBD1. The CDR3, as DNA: TGTGCCAGTAGTAGGGGACAGACTAACACCGGGGAGCTGTTTTTT. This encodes CASSRGQTNTGELFF.